The 17 T cell receptor beta chains below come from one sample, sequenced in a study of somatic mutations in cytotoxic T cells in rheumatoid arthritis. Data came from immunoSEQ multiplex PCR; TCRdb stores just in-frame clones and leaves some out. The data hold approximately 16,000 clones, with about 83% observed a single time. The sample was CD8+ T cells sorted from blood. These receptors all stem from an adult with rheumatoid arthritis.

The genes are TRBV29-1 and TRBJ1-2; D gene uncertain. The length of the CDR3 is 13 residues. Germline-derived CDR1 and CDR2 are SQVTM and ANQGSEA. The ends were cut back, 4 bases at V and 0 bases at J, with 9 bases in the middle. CDR3 nucleotides: TGCAGCGTTGTAGGCAGCCCTAACTATGGCTACACCTTC. The encoded protein is CSVVGSPNYGYTF.

This sequence joins TRBV9 and TRBJ2-2; D unresolved. Per the germline V gene, CDR1 is SGDLS and CDR2 is YYNGEE. Trimming stripped 6 bases from V and 5 bases from J, with 11 bases between. The CDR3 totals 13 residues. For the CDR3, the DNA is TGTGCCAGCATGACTCCTTCTACCGGGGAGCTGTTTTTT. Translated: CASMTPSTGELFF.

As for this clone: One end of the junction does not line up with germline, which may come from a read error. V gene TRBV10-2 combines with J gene TRBJ2-7; D is uncertain. The CDR3 extends over 13 amino acids. The V gene's germline CDR1 is WSHSY and CDR2 SAAADI. CDR3 in amino acids: CASSESSSHEQYF. Here the CDR3 DNA reads TGCGCCAGCAGTGAGTCTTCCTCCCACGAGCAGTACTTC.

The chain carries TRBV7-6 and TRBJ1-5; D ambiguous. CDR1 SGHVS and CDR2 FNYEAQ come from the germline V gene. V lost 3 bases to trimming and J lost 8 bases, with 14 bases between them. The CDR3 has 14 amino acids. The CDR3 sequence is CASSFDGLGKPQHF. CDR3 DNA sequence: TGTGCCAGCAGCTTCGACGGGCTGGGGAAGCCCCAGCATTTT.

The chain couples TRBV6-6 to TRBJ2-2; TRBD1 matches at 7 bases. Germline V gene data show CDR1 as MNHNY and CDR2 as SVGAGI (reference sequence). The ends lost 6 bases at V and 3 bases at J; junction bases unmatched: 7. The CDR3 length is 15 residues. CDR3 in amino acids: CASRETGRYTGELFF. The DNA of the CDR3 is TGTGCCAGCAGGGAGACAGGGCGCTACACCGGGGAGCTGTTTTTT.

The chain carries TRBV7-9 and TRBJ2-7; no definite D call. Germline assignment: CDR1 SEHNR and CDR2 FQNEAQ (reference sequence). This CDR3 has 13 amino acids. Trimming removed 3 bases from V and 2 bases from J, with 8 bases in between. CDR3: CASSLALTYEQYF. The CDR3, as DNA: TGTGCCAGCAGCTTGGCGCTAACCTACGAGCAGTACTTC.

CDR3 protein: CASSPSPSLANYGYTF. CDR3 sequence (DNA): TGTGCCAGCAGCCCAAGTCCATCCTTAGCTAACTATGGCTACACCTTC. V is TRBV7-9 and J is TRBJ1-2; D remains ambiguous. The CDR3 is 16 amino acids. V lost 5 bases, J lost 0 bases, and 16 bases lay in between. Per germline, CDR1 SEHNR and CDR2 FQNEAQ (reference sequence). Using reference TRBV7-9 and TRBJ1-2 for the parts outside the CDR3, the full variable domain is DTGVSQNPRHKITKRGQNVTFRCDPISEHNRLYWYRQTLGQGPEFLTYFQNEAQLEKSRLLSDRFSAERPKGSFSTLEIQRTEQGDSAMYLCASSPSPSLANYGYTFGSGTRLTVV.

The V call is TRBV9, the J call TRBJ2-4, with D perhaps TRBD2 (6 bases). Per germline, CDR1 SGDLS and CDR2 YYNGEE. V dropped 3 bases and J dropped 0 bases, with 13 bases sitting between them. The CDR3 is 16 amino acids. The CDR3 region has the DNA TGTGCCAGCAGCGGGGGGGATCTAGTAGCCAAAAACATTCAGTACTTC. It codes for CASSGGDLVAKNIQYF.

The chain joins TRBV7-9 to TRBJ2-1; 9 nucleotides match TRBD1. CDR1 is SEHNR, CDR2 FQNEAQ, per germline (reference sequence). The V segment lost 6 bases and the J segment 5 bases; nucleotides outside the gene matches: 8. This CDR3 comprises 15 residues. The DNA of the CDR3 is TGTGCCAGCAGGTCCCCCGGGACAGGGAACAATGAGCAGTTCTTC. It encodes CASRSPGTGNNEQFF.

Turning to this clone: The sample holds other DNA sequences that translate to the same CDR3. The chain carries TRBV9 and TRBJ2-1, with 10 positions matching TRBD2. This CDR3 region has 15 residues. With V trimmed by 3 bases and J by 4 bases, 4 bases remained unmatched. Germline V gives CDR1 SGDLS, CDR2 YYNGEE. The CDR3 region has the DNA TGTGCCAGCAGCGCTAGCGGGGGCGCGTACAATGAGCAGTTCTTC. This sequence encodes CASSASGGAYNEQFF.

This clone has a handful of counts. This rearrangement joins TRBV25-1 to TRBJ2-7; TRBD1 agrees at 12 bases. V shed 0 bases, J shed 3 bases, and the junction held 6 bases outside the gene matches. Germline lookup yields CDR1 MGHDK and CDR2 SYGVNS. This CDR3 has 17 residues. This chain's CDR3 is CASSEYGDRGLDYEQYF. Here the CDR3 DNA reads TGTGCCAGCAGTGAATATGGGGACAGGGGGCTCGACTACGAGCAGTACTTC.

This chain uses TRBV5-4 with TRBJ1-6, with 9 bases aligning to TRBD1. V lost 2 bases to trimming and J lost 4 bases; unmatched junction nucleotides: 4. CDR3 length: 16 residues. CDR1 and CDR2 from the germline V gene are SGHNT and YYREEE (reference sequence). The CDR3 is CASSLRTGEYNSPLHF. In DNA form, the CDR3 reads TGTGCCAGCAGCTTACGGACAGGGGAATATAATTCACCCCTCCACTTT.

The chain links TRBV7-9 to TRBJ1-1; D remains ambiguous. This CDR3 spans 11 amino acids. V lost 5 bases and J 11 bases, leaving 12 bases between the germline ends. Germline values: CDR1 SEHNR, CDR2 FQNEAQ (reference sequence). As DNA, the CDR3 is TGTGCCAGCAGCCCCGGGGTAGGGGCTTTCTTT. This gives the protein CASSPGVGAFF. Together with reference TRBV7-9 and TRBJ1-1, the CDR3 gives the full variable domain: DTGVSQNPRHKITKRGQNVTFRCDPISEHNRLYWYRQTLGQGPEFLTYFQNEAQLEKSRLLSDRFSAERPKGSFSTLEIQRTEQGDSAMYLCASSPGVGAFFGQGTRLTVV.

This clone has only one observation. V is TRBV7-9 and J is TRBJ2-1; 8 nucleotides line up with TRBD2. Germline values: CDR1 SEHNR, CDR2 FQNEAQ (reference sequence). This CDR3 has 16 amino acids. Germline trimming cut 1 base from V and 8 bases from J; bases unmatched to any gene: 10. The CDR3 DNA follows: TGTGCCAGCAGCTTAGGGGCGGGGGGCTATAGCGATGAGCAGTTCTTC. The encoded protein is CASSLGAGGYSDEQFF.

This clone was counted once. The chain is built from TRBV7-8 and TRBJ1-1; 7 nucleotides match TRBD1. The CDR3 is 14 amino acids. Germline V lookup: CDR1 SGHVS, CDR2 FQNEAQ. With 5 bases clipped from V and 0 bases from J, the junction kept 3 bases outside the gene matches. In DNA, the CDR3 is TGTGCCAGCAGCCCCGGGACAGTGAACACTGAAGCTTTCTTT. This translates into CASSPGTVNTEAFF.

The chain is built from TRBV5-6 and TRBJ1-3, with 10 bases fitting TRBD1. The V gene end was trimmed by 6 bases and the J gene end by 0 bases; junction bases not matched to a gene: 3. This CDR3 has 15 residues. Germline loops: CDR1 SGHDT, CDR2 YYEEEE. The CDR3 is CASKRDRGSGNTIYF. The CDR3 bases are TGTGCCAGCAAGAGGGACAGGGGCTCTGGAAACACCATATATTTT.

This clone was recorded a few times. The rearrangement joins TRBV10-3 to TRBJ2-7; D is ambiguous. Trimming shortened V by 3 bases and J by 0 bases, and 6 bases separated the two germline ends. Germline CDR1 is ENHRY and CDR2 is SYGVKD. The CDR3 is 13 amino acids. The CDR3 sequence: CAISDADSYEQYF. In DNA, the CDR3 is TGTGCCATCAGTGACGCGGACTCCTACGAGCAGTACTTC.